These 22 T cell receptor beta chains were sequenced from one sample in a study of vaccination effects on CD4 cells after COVID-19. Only in-frame clones appear in the TCRdb table, and some are missing; sequencing was by immunoSEQ multiplex PCR. The sample includes around 83,000 clones, approximately 81% of them seen just once. Expansion with viral peptide pools was applied to antigen-specific CD4+ T cells by the ViraFEST assay prior to sequencing. The authors isolated CD4+ T cells after roughly 10 days of culture. Their antigens are not known. This material consisted of CD4+ T cells from PBMCs cultured with HCoV-229E spike peptides, taken before COVID-19 vaccination. The receptors were gathered from a human donor who received a COVID-19 vaccine.

The chain is built from TRBV19 and TRBJ1-2, with a weak D call TRBD1 (6 bases). V was trimmed by 5 bases and J by 7 bases, leaving 20 bases between them. The CDR3 has 15 residues. Germline V gene lookup returns CDR1 LNHDA and CDR2 SQIVND (reference sequence). CDR3 DNA sequence: TGTGCCAGTAGTCCCCCCACGGACAGAAGTCCTGGCTACACCTTC. It translates to CASSPPTDRSPGYTF.

The chain couples TRBV14 to TRBJ2-7, with TRBD2 matching over 10 bases. V lost 1 base to trimming and J lost 3 bases; unmatched junction nucleotides: 15. The CDR3 is 19 amino acids. The germline V gene has CDR1 SGHDN and CDR2 FVKESK. For the CDR3, the DNA is TGTGCCAGCAGCCAAGGAAGCGGGGGGGCCTTTGGTATAGGCTACGAGCAGTACGTC. Encoded protein: CASSQGSGGAFGIGYEQYV.

This rearrangement joins TRBV4-1 to TRBJ2-5, with 7 bases that match TRBD1. Per the germline V gene, CDR1 is MGHRA and CDR2 is YSYEKL. Losses at the gene ends were 1 base for V and 5 bases for J; bases not matched to a gene: 4. The CDR3 consists of 14 residues. The DNA of the CDR3 is TGCGCCAGCAGCCAAGTAGGGGGCCGGGAGACCCAGTACTTC. It is translated as CASSQVGGRETQYF.

The J gene is TRBJ1-6, the V gene TRBV6-5; no firm D call. The CDR3 spans 13 residues. Trimming removed 0 bases at V and 8 bases at J, with 5 bases between. Germline lookup yields CDR1 MNHEY and CDR2 SVGAGI. DNA for the CDR3: TGTGCCAGCAGTTACTCTGGGGATTCACCCCTCCACTTT. Its protein product is CASSYSGDSPLHF.

The chain has TRBV18 and TRBJ2-2, with 10 bases matching TRBD1. CDR3 length equals 15 residues. V was clipped by 4 bases and J by 5 bases; unmatched bases: 4. Germline lookup yields CDR1 KGHSH and CDR2 LQKENI. The CDR3 nucleotides are TGTGCCAGCTCACTCCCGGGACAGGGGACCGGGGAGCTGTTTTTT. As protein: CASSLPGQGTGELFF.

The chain links TRBV30 to TRBJ2-4; 8 nucleotides agree with TRBD1. V shed 2 bases, J shed 1 base, and the junction held 1 base outside the gene matches. CDR3 size: 14 residues. Germline loops: CDR1 GTSNPN, CDR2 SVGIG (reference sequence). CDR3 amino acids: CAWSTGGAKNIQYF. As DNA, the CDR3 is TGTGCCTGGAGTACAGGGGGGGCCAAAAACATTCAGTACTTC.

The chain links TRBV5-8 to TRBJ1-1; 10 bases are a match to TRBD1. Looked up from germline, CDR1 is SGHTS and CDR2 is YDEGEE. The CDR3 is made up of 15 amino acids. V was pared by 4 bases and J by 4 bases, with 7 bases of the junction left unmatched. CDR3 sequence reads: CASSNRDRGGTEAFF. The CDR3 nucleotides read TGTGCCAGCAGCAACCGGGACAGGGGTGGCACTGAAGCTTTCTTT.

There are a few counts of this clone. The J gene is TRBJ2-1, the V gene TRBV5-1; TRBD1 matches at 10 bases. The CDR3 runs to 14 residues. Germline V lookup: CDR1 SGHRS, CDR2 YFSETQ. Trimming at V came to 4 bases and at J to 8 bases, leaving 6 bases not matched to a gene. CDR3 bases: TGCGCCAGCAGCAGGGGACAGGGGACCGATGAGCAGTTCTTC. Encoded protein: CASSRGQGTDEQFF.

Only a few counts were recorded for this clone. This rearrangement joins TRBV7-3 to TRBJ2-1, with 7 bases lining up with TRBD2. The CDR3 extends over 14 amino acids. The germline gives CDR1 SGHTA, CDR2 FQGTGA. The trim removed 2 bases at V and 10 bases at J, leaving 8 bases unmatched. The CDR3 DNA follows: TGTGCCAGCAGCTTAGCGTCGGCTAGCGGCGAGCAGTTCTTC. Protein: CASSLASASGEQFF.

This clone was counted once. The rearrangement joins TRBV7-9 to TRBJ1-4; a weak D match, TRBD1 (5 bases). V shed 1 base and J shed 8 bases, with 14 bases lying between them. CDR3 size: 15 residues. Germline values: CDR1 SEHNR, CDR2 FQNEAQ (reference sequence). The CDR3 DNA reads TGTGCCAGCAGCTTAGGGAGCAGGGTCGGCGAAAAACTGTTTTTT. This codes for CASSLGSRVGEKLFF.

The chain is built from TRBV2 and TRBJ2-5; 8 positions agree with TRBD2. CDR1 and CDR2 (germline): SNHLY, FYNNEI. V lost 10 bases to trimming and J lost 5 bases; unmatched junction nucleotides: 9. This CDR3 has 13 residues. Written as DNA, the CDR3 is TGTGCCACCGAGCGGGGGCCCTTGGAGACCCAGTACTTC. Translation: CATERGPLETQYF.

This clone was counted a few times. J is TRBJ2-7 and V is TRBV5-5; no clear D. The germline V gene has CDR1 SGHKS and CDR2 YYEKEE (reference sequence). The CDR3 is 13 amino acids. Trimming cost V 0 bases and J 3 bases, with 7 bases left between them. The CDR3 protein is CASSLGSNYEQYV. DNA for the CDR3: TGTGCCAGCAGCTTGGGCAGCAACTACGAGCAGTACGTC.

The chain links TRBV3-1 (or the pseudogene TRBV3-2) to TRBJ2-5, with 16 bases fitting TRBD2. V dropped 3 bases and J dropped 7; count of bases not matched to a gene: 5. The V gene's germline CDR1 is LGHDT and CDR2 YNNKEL (reference sequence). This CDR3 comprises 16 residues. CDR3 in DNA: TGTGCCAGCAGCCAGACGGGACTAGCGGGGGGGGCGACCCAGTACTTC. Translating it yields CASSQTGLAGGATQYF.

This clone was seen more than once but under ten times. The chain carries TRBV2 and TRBJ1-5; D possibly corresponds to TRBD1 (6 bases). Germline loops: CDR1 SNHLY, CDR2 FYNNEI. The CDR3 runs 14 residues. V was clipped by 7 bases and J by 6 bases, with 16 bases between them. The CDR3: CASKREGGSQPQHF. CDR3 in DNA: TGTGCCAGCAAACGCGAAGGGGGGTCTCAGCCCCAGCATTTT.

V usage is TRBV25-1 and J usage is TRBJ2-3, with 9 bases lining up with TRBD1. The V gene end was trimmed by 2 bases and the J gene end by 8 bases; junction bases not matched to a gene: 2. Germline-derived CDR1 and CDR2 are MGHDK and SYGVNS. CDR3 length: 13 amino acids. The CDR3 nucleotides read TGTGCCAGCAGTGAACGACAGGGGGGTACGCAGTATTTT. Translation gives CASSERQGGTQYF.

This sequence joins TRBV3-1 (or the pseudogene TRBV3-2) and TRBJ1-5, with a weak D call TRBD1 (5 bases). Germline V gives CDR1 LGHDT, CDR2 YNNKEL (reference sequence). The V and J ends lost 1 base and 2 bases respectively, with 9 bases between them. CDR3 length equals 15 residues. In nucleotides, the CDR3 is TGTGCCAGCAGCCAAGTACTAGGGGGCAATCAGCCCCAGCATTTT. It specifies CASSQVLGGNQPQHF.

The chain links TRBV5-4 to TRBJ1-3, with D possibly matching TRBD1 (6 bases). The CDR3 totals 14 residues. Germline CDR1 reads SGHNT; CDR2 reads YYREEE (reference sequence). Trimming took 2 bases from V and 3 from J, leaving 9 bases between them. CDR3 DNA sequence: TGTGCCAGCAGCTTACAGGGTGGTGGAAACACCATATATTTT. Translated, it gives CASSLQGGGNTIYF.

The chain employs TRBV2 and TRBJ2-6; either TRBD1 or TRBD2 may supply D (5 bases each). Germline V gene sequence: CDR1 SNHLY, CDR2 FYNNEI. Between the trimmed V and J ends, which lost 6 bases and 0 bases, there was a span of 15 bases. This CDR3 spans 17 amino acids. CDR3 sequence reads: CASRGETKISGANVLTF. Written as DNA, the CDR3 is TGTGCCAGCAGGGGGGAGACGAAAATCTCTGGGGCCAACGTCCTGACTTTC.

The CDR3, as DNA: TGTGCCAGCTCAGGGGGTAATCAGCCCCAGCATTTT. As protein: CASSGGNQPQHF. V is TRBV18 and J is TRBJ1-5; the D gene is possibly TRBD1 (5 bases). The germline V gene encodes CDR1 KGHSH and CDR2 LQKENI. This CDR3 has 12 residues. The germline V and J ends were trimmed by 5 bases and 4 bases, with 6 bases remaining between them.

V gene TRBV7-9 combines with J gene TRBJ1-1, with a weak D call TRBD1 (6 bases). The germline V gene has CDR1 SEHNR and CDR2 FQNEAQ (reference sequence). The CDR3 spans 16 residues. V was pared by 7 bases and J by 2 bases, with 20 bases between. The CDR3 sequence is CASTKGEIGLNTEAFF. DNA for the CDR3: TGTGCCAGCACAAAGGGGGAGATTGGCCTCAACACTGAAGCTTTCTTT.

The V and J genes are TRBV18 and TRBJ2-1, with D hard to call. V lost 3 bases and J 9 bases, leaving 9 bases between the germline ends. This CDR3 spans 12 amino acids. Germline CDR1 is KGHSH and CDR2 is LQKENI. CDR3 sequence: CASSPVYGEQFF. Here the CDR3 DNA reads TGTGCCAGCTCACCGGTATATGGTGAGCAGTTCTTC. Full variable domain (rest looked up from reference TRBV18 and TRBJ2-1): NAGVMQNPRHLVRRRGQEARLRCSPMKGHSHVYWYRQLPEEGLKFMVYLQKENIIDESGMPKERFSAEFPKEGPSILRIQQVVRGDSAAYFCASSPVYGEQFFGPGTRLTVL.

This clone was seen a handful of times. The genes are TRBV7-3 and TRBJ2-1; TRBD1 might be the D (6 bases). The CDR3 is 13 residues long. Trimming cost V 5 bases and J 7 bases, with 12 bases left between them. Germline V gene sequence: CDR1 SGHTA, CDR2 FQGTGA. Written as DNA, the CDR3 is TGTGCCAGCAGCCAAACAGGGAAGAATGAGCAGTTCTTC. This codes for CASSQTGKNEQFF.